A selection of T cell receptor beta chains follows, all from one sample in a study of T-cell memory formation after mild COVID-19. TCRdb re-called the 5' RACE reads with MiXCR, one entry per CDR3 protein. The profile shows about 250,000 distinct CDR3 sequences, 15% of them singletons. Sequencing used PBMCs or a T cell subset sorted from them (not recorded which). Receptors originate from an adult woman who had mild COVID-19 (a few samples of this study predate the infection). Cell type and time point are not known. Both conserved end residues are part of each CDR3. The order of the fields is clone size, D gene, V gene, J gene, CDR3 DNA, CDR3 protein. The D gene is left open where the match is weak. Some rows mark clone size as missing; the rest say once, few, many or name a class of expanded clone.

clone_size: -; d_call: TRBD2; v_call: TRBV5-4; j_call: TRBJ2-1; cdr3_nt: TGTGCCAGCAGCCCGGGAGGGGGAGCGGGAGGCGCGAACAATGAGCAGTTCTTC; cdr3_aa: CASSPGGGAGGANNEQFF
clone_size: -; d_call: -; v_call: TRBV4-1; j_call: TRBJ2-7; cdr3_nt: TGCGCCAGCAGCCAAGCCCTCTCGGGCGGATATGTCTACGAGCAGTACTTC; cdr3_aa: CASSQALSGGYVYEQYF
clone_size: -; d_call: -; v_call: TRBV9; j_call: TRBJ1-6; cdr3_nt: TGTGCCAGCAGCCCCCGTTCCCGGCAGGGTAATTCACCCCTCCACTTT; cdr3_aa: CASSPRSRQGNSPLHF
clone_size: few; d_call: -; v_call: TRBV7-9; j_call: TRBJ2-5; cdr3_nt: TGTGCCAGCAGCACTGGGGTAGCCGAGACCCAGTACTTC; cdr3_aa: CASSTGVAETQYF
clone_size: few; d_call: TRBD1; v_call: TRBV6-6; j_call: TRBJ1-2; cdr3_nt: TGTGCCAGCACTCTGGACAGGGGTGATGGCTACACCTTC; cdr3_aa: CASTLDRGDGYTF
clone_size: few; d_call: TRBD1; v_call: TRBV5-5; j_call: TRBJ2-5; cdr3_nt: TGTGCCAGCAGCTCAAGGGACAGGCTAGGAGAGACCCAGTACTTC; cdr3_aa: CASSSRDRLGETQYF
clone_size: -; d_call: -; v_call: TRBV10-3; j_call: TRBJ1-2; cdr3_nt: TGTGCCATCAGTGGGGGCCCGGACGAAAACTATGGCTACACCTTC; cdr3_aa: CAISGGPDENYGYTF
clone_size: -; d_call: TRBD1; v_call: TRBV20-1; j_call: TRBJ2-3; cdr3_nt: TGCAGTGCTAGATGGCAGGGGGCAGATACGCAGTATTTT; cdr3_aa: CSARWQGADTQYF
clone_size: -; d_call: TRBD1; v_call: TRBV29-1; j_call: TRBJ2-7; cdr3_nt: TGCAGCGCCCATTTTAGGACAGGGGGCTACGAGCAGTACTTC; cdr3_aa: CSAHFRTGGYEQYF
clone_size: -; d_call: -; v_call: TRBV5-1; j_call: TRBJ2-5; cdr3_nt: TGCGCCAGCAGCTGGGGTGTGCAAGAGACCCAGTACTTC; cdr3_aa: CASSWGVQETQYF
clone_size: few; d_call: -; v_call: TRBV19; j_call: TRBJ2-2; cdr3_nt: TGTGCCACCGCGTGGGCTAGCGTCCCTTTCCCCGGGGAGCTGTTTTTT; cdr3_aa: CATAWASVPFPGELFF
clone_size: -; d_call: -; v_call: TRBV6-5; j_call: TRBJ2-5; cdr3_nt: TGTGCCAGCAGTTACTGGGGGATTAAACAGGAGACCCAGTACTTC; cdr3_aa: CASSYWGIKQETQYF
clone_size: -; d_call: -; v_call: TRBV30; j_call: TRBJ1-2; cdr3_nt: TGTGCCTGGAGTGTCCAACGTGGGGCTGGTGGCTACACCTTC; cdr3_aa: CAWSVQRGAGGYTF
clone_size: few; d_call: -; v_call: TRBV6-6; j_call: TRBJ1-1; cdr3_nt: TGTGCCAGCAGCGGGGAGGGAGGCACTGAAGCTTTCTTT; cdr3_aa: CASSGEGGTEAFF
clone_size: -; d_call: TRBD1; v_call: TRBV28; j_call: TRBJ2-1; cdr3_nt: TGTGCCAGCAAGGGGGCCGGCTCCTACAATGAGCAGTTCTTC; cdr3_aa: CASKGAGSYNEQFF
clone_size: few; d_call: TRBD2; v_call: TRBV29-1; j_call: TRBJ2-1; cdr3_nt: TGCAGCGCCGGAAGGCTAGCGGGAGATGAGCAGTTCTTC; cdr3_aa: CSAGRLAGDEQFF
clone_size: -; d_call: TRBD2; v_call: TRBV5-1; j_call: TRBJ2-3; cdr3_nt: TGCGCCAGCAGCTCGCATGGACTAGCGGGGACAGATACGCAGTATTTT; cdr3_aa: CASSSHGLAGTDTQYF
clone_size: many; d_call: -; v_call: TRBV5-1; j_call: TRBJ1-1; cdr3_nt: TGCGCCAGCAGCTTGGACCGCGAAGCTTTCTTT; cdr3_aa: CASSLDREAFF
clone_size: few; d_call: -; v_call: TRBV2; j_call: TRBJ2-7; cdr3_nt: TGTGCCAGCAGACCCAAGGACGGGAAAACCTACGAGCAGTACTTC; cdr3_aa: CASRPKDGKTYEQYF
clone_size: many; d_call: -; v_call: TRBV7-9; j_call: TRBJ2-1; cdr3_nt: TGTGCCAGCAGCTCCGGACTTTACAATGAGCAGTTCTTC; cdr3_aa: CASSSGLYNEQFF
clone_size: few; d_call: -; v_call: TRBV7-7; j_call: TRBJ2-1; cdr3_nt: TGTGCTAGCAGCCTGGGACTGAAAAATGAGCAGTTCTTC; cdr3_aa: CASSLGLKNEQFF
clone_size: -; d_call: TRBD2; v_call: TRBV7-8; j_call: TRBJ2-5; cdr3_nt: TGTGCCAGCAGCTTAGGACTAGCGGGGGTCCTCCAAGAGACCCAGTACTTC; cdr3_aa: CASSLGLAGVLQETQYF
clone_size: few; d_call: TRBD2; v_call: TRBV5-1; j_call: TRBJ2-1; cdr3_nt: TGCGCCAGCAGTCGGGGGGAGAACAACAATGAGCAGTTCTTC; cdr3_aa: CASSRGENNNEQFF
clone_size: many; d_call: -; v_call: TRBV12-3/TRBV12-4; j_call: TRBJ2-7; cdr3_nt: TGTGCCAGCAGGCGTTCCGGGACACCTGTCGAGCAGTACTTC; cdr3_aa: CASRRSGTPVEQYF
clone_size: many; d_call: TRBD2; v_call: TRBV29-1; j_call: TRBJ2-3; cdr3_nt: TGCAGCGTCGCGAGTGGGGGAGCGGGACGGGGCACAGATACGCAGTATTTT; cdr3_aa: CSVASGGAGRGTDTQYF
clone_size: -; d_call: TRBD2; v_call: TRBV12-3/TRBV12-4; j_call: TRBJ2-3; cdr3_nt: TGTGCCAGCAGTTTTGGGACTAGCGGAGATACGCAGTATTTT; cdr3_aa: CASSFGTSGDTQYF
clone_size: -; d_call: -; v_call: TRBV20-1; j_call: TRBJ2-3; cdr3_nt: TGCAGTGCTAGAGGACCAGGGAGCACAGATACGCAGTATTTT; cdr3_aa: CSARGPGSTDTQYF
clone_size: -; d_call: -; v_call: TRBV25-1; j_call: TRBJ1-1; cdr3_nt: TGTGCCAGCAGGACTTTACGGGACACTGAAGCTTTCTTT; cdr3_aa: CASRTLRDTEAFF
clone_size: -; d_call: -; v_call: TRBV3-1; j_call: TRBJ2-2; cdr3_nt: TGTGCCAGCAGCCCAAGGCGGTTCGCCACCGGGGAGCTGCTTTTT; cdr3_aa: CASSPRRFATGELLF
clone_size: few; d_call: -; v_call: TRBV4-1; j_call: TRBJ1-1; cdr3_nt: TGCGCCAGCAGCCAAGAGGCACAGGGTATAGAAGCTTTCTTT; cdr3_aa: CASSQEAQGIEAFF
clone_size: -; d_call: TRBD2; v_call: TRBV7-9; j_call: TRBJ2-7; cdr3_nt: TGTGCCAGCAGCTCGGGACTAGCGTTCTCCTACGAGCAGTACTTC; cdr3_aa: CASSSGLAFSYEQYF
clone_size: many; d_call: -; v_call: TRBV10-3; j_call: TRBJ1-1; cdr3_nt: TGTGCCATCAGTGAGAAGGGGATCGAGAACACTGAAGCTTTCTTT; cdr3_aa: CAISEKGIENTEAFF
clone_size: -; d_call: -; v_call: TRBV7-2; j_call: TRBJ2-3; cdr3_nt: TGTGCCACCCCCGGTAAGGGCACAGATACGCAGTATTTT; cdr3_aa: CATPGKGTDTQYF
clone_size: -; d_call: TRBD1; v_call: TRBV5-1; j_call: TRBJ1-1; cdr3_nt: TGCGCCAGCAGCCCACAGGGGTCAGACACTGAAGCTTTCTTT; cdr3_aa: CASSPQGSDTEAFF
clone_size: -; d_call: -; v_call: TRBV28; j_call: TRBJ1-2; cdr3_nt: TGTGCCAGCAGAAGTACTAACTATGGCTACACCTTC; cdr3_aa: CASRSTNYGYTF
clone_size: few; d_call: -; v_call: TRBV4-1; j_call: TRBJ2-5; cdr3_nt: TGCGCCAGCAGCCAAGAAGGGACCCTCAAAGAGACCCAGTACTTC; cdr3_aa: CASSQEGTLKETQYF
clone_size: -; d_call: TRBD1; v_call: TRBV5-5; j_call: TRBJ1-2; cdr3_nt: TGTGCCAGCAGCTCGACAGGGGGCGGGTATGGCTACACCTTC; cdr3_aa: CASSSTGGGYGYTF
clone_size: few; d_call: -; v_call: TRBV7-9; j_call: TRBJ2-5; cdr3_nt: TGTGCCAGCAGCTTCCCCATGACGGATAGAGAGACCCAGTACTTC; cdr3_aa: CASSFPMTDRETQYF
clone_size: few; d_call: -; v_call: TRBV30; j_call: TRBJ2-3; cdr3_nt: TGTGCCTGGAGTGTAAGCGTTGCTACAGATACGCAGTATTTT; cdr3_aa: CAWSVSVATDTQYF
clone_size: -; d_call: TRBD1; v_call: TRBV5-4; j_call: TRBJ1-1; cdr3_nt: TGTGCCAGCAGCCCCGACGTGACAGGGCAGGCTTTCTTT; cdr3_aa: CASSPDVTGQAFF
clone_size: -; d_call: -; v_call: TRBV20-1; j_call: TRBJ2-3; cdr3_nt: TGCAGTGCCCAGAGACTATTCACAGATACGCAGTATTTT; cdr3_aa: CSAQRLFTDTQYF
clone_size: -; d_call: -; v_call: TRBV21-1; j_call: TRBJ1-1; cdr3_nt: TGTGCCAGCAGCATACGATTAAACAGGGTTAACACTGAAGCTTTCTTT; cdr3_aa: CASSIRLNRVNTEAFF
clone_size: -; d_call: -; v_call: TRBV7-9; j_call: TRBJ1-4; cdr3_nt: TGTGCCAGCAGCTTAGCAACCTATAATGAAAAACTGTTTTTT; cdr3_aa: CASSLATYNEKLFF
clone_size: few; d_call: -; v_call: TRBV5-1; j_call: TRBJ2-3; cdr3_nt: TGCGCCAGCAGCCTACAGGTTACAGATACGCAGTATTTT; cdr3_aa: CASSLQVTDTQYF
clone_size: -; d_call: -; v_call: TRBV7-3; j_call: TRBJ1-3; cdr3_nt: TGTGCCAGCAGCCCCCAGCCGTTTGGAAACACCATATATTTT; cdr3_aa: CASSPQPFGNTIYF
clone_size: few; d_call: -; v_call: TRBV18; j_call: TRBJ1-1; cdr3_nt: TGTGCCAGCTCACCAGGGGGAGTCGGTGAAGCTTTCTTT; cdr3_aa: CASSPGGVGEAFF
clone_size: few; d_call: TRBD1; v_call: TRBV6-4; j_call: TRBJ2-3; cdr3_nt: TGTGCCAGCAGGACCACAGGGGGTACAGATACGCAGTATTTT; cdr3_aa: CASRTTGGTDTQYF
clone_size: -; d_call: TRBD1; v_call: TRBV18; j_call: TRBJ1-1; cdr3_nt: TGTGCCAGCTCACGGGGGACAGTGAACACTGAAGCTTTCTTT; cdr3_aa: CASSRGTVNTEAFF
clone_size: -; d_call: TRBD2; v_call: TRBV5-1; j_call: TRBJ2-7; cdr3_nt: TGCGCCAGCAGCCCGGGACTAGCGGGCCCCGCGACGGGCGAGCAGTACTTC; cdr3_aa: CASSPGLAGPATGEQYF
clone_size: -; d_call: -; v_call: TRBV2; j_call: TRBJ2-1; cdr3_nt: TGTGCCAGCACACGGGACTCGCAATACAATGAGCAGTTCTTC; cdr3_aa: CASTRDSQYNEQFF
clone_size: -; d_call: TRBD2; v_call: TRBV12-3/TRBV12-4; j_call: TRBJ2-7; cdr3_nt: TGTGCCAGCAGTGCCCAGACTAGCCCCGGCGAGCAGTACTTC; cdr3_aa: CASSAQTSPGEQYF
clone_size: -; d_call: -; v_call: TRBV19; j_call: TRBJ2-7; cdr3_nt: TGTGCCAGTAGTATTCAGGGGCGTGAGCAGTACTTC; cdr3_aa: CASSIQGREQYF
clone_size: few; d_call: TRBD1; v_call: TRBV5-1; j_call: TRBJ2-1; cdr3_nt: TGCGCCAGCAGCTCCGGACAGGGACCCAATGAGCAGTTCTTC; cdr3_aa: CASSSGQGPNEQFF
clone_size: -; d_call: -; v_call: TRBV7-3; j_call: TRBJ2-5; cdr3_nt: TGTGCCAGCAGCTCGGGACTTCCGGGGGAGACCCAGTACTTC; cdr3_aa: CASSSGLPGETQYF
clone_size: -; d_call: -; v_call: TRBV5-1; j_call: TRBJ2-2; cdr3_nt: TGCGCCAGCAGCCGCCAGGGTGGGGGCCCGAGCACCGGGGAGCTGTTTTTT; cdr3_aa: CASSRQGGGPSTGELFF
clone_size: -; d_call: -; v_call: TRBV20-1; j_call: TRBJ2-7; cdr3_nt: TGCAGTGCTAGCCCTCTATACGAGCAGTACTTC; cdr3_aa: CSASPLYEQYF
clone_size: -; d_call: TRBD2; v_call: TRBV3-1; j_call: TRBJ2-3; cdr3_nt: TGTGCCAGCAGCCTCCGGACTAGCGGGAGTAGCACAGATACGCAGTATTTT; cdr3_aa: CASSLRTSGSSTDTQYF
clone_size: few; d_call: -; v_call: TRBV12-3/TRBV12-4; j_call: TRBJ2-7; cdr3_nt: TGTGCCAGCAGTATACGGACAGGGAGGGACGAGCAGTACTTC; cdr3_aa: CASSIRTGRDEQYF
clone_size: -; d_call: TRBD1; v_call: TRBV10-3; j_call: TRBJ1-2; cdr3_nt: TGTGCCATCAGTTCCGGGACAGAGGCCTTTGGCTACACCTTC; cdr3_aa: CAISSGTEAFGYTF